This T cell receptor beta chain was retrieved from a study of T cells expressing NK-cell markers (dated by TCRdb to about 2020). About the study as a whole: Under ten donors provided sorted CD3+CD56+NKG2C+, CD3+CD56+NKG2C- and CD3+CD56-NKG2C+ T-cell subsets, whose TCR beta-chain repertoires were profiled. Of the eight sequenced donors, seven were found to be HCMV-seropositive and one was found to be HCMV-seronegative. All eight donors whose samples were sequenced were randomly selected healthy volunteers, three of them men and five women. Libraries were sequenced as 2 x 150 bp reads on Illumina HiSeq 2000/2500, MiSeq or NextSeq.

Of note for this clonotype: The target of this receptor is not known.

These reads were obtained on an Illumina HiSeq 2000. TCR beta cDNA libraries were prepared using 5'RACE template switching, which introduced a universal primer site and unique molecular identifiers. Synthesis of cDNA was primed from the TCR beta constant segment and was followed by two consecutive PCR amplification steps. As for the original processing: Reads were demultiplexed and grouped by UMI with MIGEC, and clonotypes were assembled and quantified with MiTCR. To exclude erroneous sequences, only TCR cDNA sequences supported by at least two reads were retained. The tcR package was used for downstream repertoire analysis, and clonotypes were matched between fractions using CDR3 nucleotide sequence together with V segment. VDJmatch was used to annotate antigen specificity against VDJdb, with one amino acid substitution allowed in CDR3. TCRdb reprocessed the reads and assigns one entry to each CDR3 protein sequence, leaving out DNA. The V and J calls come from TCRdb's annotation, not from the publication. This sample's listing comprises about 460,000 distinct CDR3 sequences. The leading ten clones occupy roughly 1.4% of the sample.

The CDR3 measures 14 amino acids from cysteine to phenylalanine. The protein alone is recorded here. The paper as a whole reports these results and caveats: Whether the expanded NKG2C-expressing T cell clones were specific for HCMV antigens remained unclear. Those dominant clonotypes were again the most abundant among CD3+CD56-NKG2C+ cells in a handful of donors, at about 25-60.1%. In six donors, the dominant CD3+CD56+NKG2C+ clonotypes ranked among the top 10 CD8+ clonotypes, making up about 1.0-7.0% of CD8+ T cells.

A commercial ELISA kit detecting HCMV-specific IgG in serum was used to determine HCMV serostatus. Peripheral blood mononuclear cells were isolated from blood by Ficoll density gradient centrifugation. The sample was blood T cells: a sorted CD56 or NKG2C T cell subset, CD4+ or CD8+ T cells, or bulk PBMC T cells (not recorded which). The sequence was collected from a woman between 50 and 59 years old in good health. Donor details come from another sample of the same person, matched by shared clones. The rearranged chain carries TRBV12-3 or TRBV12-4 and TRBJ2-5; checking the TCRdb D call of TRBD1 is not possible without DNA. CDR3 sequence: CASSLSYREETQYF.